The 16 T cell receptor beta chains in this list originate from one sample, sequenced in a study of post-analysis software for immune sequencing data. Findings and limits, study-wide: Roughly 5 TRBV segments occurring more often in patients than controls included TRBV5-6, TRBV5-1 and TRBV20-1.

Each TCR beta cDNA library carried unique molecular identifiers. TCRdb redid the calling of the PCR reads with MiXCR, one entry per CDR3 protein. This table holds approximately 730,000 distinct CDR3 sequences, approximately 30% found once. Their target antigens are unknown. Sequencing used blood. These receptors all come from a girl between 5 and 17 years old with multiple sclerosis.

The chain has TRBV5-1 and TRBJ2-2, with D perhaps TRBD1 or TRBD2 (6 bases each). This CDR3 region has 16 residues. Germline CDR1 reads SGHRS; CDR2 reads YFSETQ. With 1 base removed from V and 3 bases from J, the gap between germline ends came to 13 bases. CDR3 sequence: CASSLSGQGHTGELFF. DNA for the CDR3: TGCGCCAGCAGCTTGAGCGGGCAGGGGCACACCGGGGAGCTGTTTTTT.

Only a few counts were recorded for this clonotype. This chain uses TRBV6-5 with TRBJ1-2; tentatively, D is TRBD1 (6 bases). This CDR3 has 13 amino acids. V lost 1 base to trimming and J lost 10 bases, with 13 bases between them. CDR1 and CDR2 from the germline V gene are MNHEY and SVGAGI. The CDR3 nucleotides read TGTGCCAGCAGTTACTATCAGGACAGCGCCTACACCTTC. Translation: CASSYYQDSAYTF.

This clonotype showed up just a few times. The genes are TRBV20-1 and TRBJ2-1; D is perhaps TRBD1 (5 bases). The germline V gene has CDR1 DFQATT and CDR2 SNEGSKA (reference sequence). Trimming took 4 bases from V and 2 from J, leaving 12 bases between them. This CDR3 region has 14 residues. CDR3 protein: CSAIPPGTYNEQFF. The CDR3 nucleotides read TGCAGTGCTATACCTCCAGGGACCTACAATGAGCAGTTCTTC.

This clonotype was counted between two and nine times. V usage is TRBV19 and J usage is TRBJ2-1; 9 bases map to TRBD1. Germline values: CDR1 LNHDA, CDR2 SQIVND (reference sequence). The ends lost 4 bases at V and 8 bases at J; junction bases unmatched: 12. The CDR3 totals 16 residues. CDR3 region: CASSNIGDRDVDEQFF. For the CDR3, the DNA is TGTGCCAGTAGTAATATCGGGGACAGGGATGTGGATGAGCAGTTCTTC.

This clonotype was counted many times. The chain links TRBV29-1 to TRBJ2-5; possible D gene TRBD1, 5 bases. Per germline, CDR1 SQVTM and CDR2 ANQGSEA. The CDR3 is 11 amino acids. Trimming took off 2 bases at V and 4 bases at J, with 5 bases between the two ends. Here the CDR3 reads CSVERGETQYF. The CDR3 DNA reads as TGCAGCGTTGAAAGGGGAGAGACCCAGTACTTC.

This clonotype was seen a handful of times. The chain uses TRBV5-5 and TRBJ2-7; 7 positions agree with TRBD2. The CDR3 consists of 14 residues. The trim removed 0 bases at V and 6 bases at J, leaving 6 bases unmatched. Germline CDR1 and CDR2: SGHKS and YYEKEE (reference sequence). In DNA, the CDR3 is TGTGCCAGCAGCTTGGCAGCGGGGTCGGGCGAGCAGTACTTC. This sequence encodes CASSLAAGSGEQYF.

J is TRBJ1-5 and V is TRBV7-8; tentative D call: TRBD1 (5 bases). The V gene's germline CDR1 is SGHVS and CDR2 FQNEAQ. The CDR3 runs to 15 residues. Trimming stripped 5 bases from V and 7 bases from J, with 18 bases between. The CDR3: CASSLRAGREQPQHF. In nucleotides, the CDR3 is TGTGCCAGCAGCCTACGGGCAGGGCGGGAACAGCCCCAGCATTTT.

This clonotype was detected ten times or more. The genes are TRBV6-6 and TRBJ2-5; either TRBD1 or TRBD2 may supply D (5 bases each). V lost 6 bases and J 7 bases, leaving 15 bases between the germline ends. CDR3 length: 13 residues. The germline CDR1 and CDR2 sequences are MNHNY and SVGAGI (reference sequence). The CDR3 protein is CASRVPAGGTQYF. The CDR3 region has the DNA TGTGCCAGCAGAGTTCCAGCTGGGGGGACCCAGTACTTC.

This chain connects TRBV7-2 to TRBJ2-7; 15 bases match TRBD2. The better agreement between TRBJ2-5 and the DNA end casts doubt on the J call. CDR1 and CDR2 from the germline V gene are SGHTA and FQGNSA. The CDR3 runs 16 residues. The CDR3 region has the DNA TGTGCCAGCAGCTCCGCGGGACTAGCGGGGGGTGAGACCCAGTACTTC. Encoded protein: CASSSAGLAGGETQYF.

The V call is TRBV7-9, the J call TRBJ2-1; TRBD2 matches at 13 bases. There are 16 residues in the CDR3. Trimming at V came to 1 base and at J to 8 bases, leaving 5 bases not matched to a gene. Germline V lookup: CDR1 SEHNR, CDR2 FQNEAQ (reference sequence). For the CDR3, the DNA is TGTGCCAGCAGCTTAGGGCGGACTAGCGGGGGTGATGAGCAGTTCTTC. Translating it yields CASSLGRTSGGDEQFF.

The V call is TRBV6-4, the J call TRBJ1-2, with 7 bases aligning to TRBD1. Trimming removed 6 bases from V and 6 bases from J; junction bases left unmatched: 16. This CDR3 contains 16 residues. Germline lookup yields CDR1 MRHNA and CDR2 SNTAGT. The CDR3 region has the DNA TGTGCCAGCAGCGCCCGTGTCAGGGGGGATCTCAATGGCTACACCTTC. Its translation: CASSARVRGDLNGYTF.

The CDR3 sequence is CSANSLSGDQETQYF. CDR3 nucleotides: TGCAGTGCCAACTCACTTAGCGGGGATCAAGAGACCCAGTACTTC. V usage is TRBV20-1 and J usage is TRBJ2-5, with TRBD2 identical over 8 bases. The CDR3 spans 15 residues. Germline-derived CDR1 and CDR2 are DFQATT and SNEGSKA (reference sequence). J was trimmed by 2 bases and V by 6 bases; bases with no gene match: 11.

Only a few counts were recorded for this clonotype. The chain is built from TRBV7-2 and TRBJ2-1, with TRBD2 matching over 16 bases. V dropped 5 bases and J dropped 7; count of bases not matched to a gene: 11. Germline CDR1 and CDR2: SGHTA and FQGNSA. The CDR3 totals 18 residues. CDR3: CASSTRPGTSGRANEQFF. CDR3 DNA: TGTGCCAGCAGCACCAGACCGGGGACTAGCGGGAGGGCTAATGAGCAGTTCTTC.

The chain links TRBV29-1 to TRBJ2-3; D remains unclear. Germline V gene lookup returns CDR1 SQVTM and CDR2 ANQGSEA. The CDR3 runs to 13 residues. V lost 4 bases to trimming and J lost 3 bases, with 11 bases between them. The CDR3, as DNA: TGCAGCGTTGGGCGGCAGAGAACAGATACGCAGTATTTT. It is translated as CSVGRQRTDTQYF.

This clonotype appeared a few times. The chain uses TRBV20-1 and TRBJ2-5; tentative D call: TRBD1 (5 bases). The J call is doubtful: the DNA matches TRBJ2-7 better. The CDR3 is 15 amino acids. Per the germline V gene, CDR1 is DFQATT and CDR2 is SNEGSKA (reference sequence). CDR3 in amino acids: CSARDPTGALYEQYF. The CDR3 nucleotides read TGCAGTGCTAGAGACCCGACTGGGGCCCTCTACGAGCAGTACTTC.

The chain is built from TRBV11-2 and TRBJ2-1, with D perhaps TRBD2 (5 bases). The CDR3 extends over 15 amino acids. CDR1 and CDR2 from the germline V gene are SGHAT and FQNNGV. Trimming pared 0 bases from V and 6 bases from J, leaving 12 bases between. The CDR3 loop is CASSLERTAGNEQFF. For the CDR3, the DNA is TGTGCCAGCAGCTTAGAGAGGACGGCGGGCAATGAGCAGTTCTTC.